Given below is one T cell receptor beta chain in context. Its antigen is unidentified. Germline CDR1 reads KGHSH; CDR2 reads LQKENI. CDR3 length equals 14 residues. This table comes from immunoSEQ multiplex PCR, and its TCRdb copy is limited to in-frame clones, with some not included. The sample shows roughly 40,000 clones, no singletons; the ten largest hold approximately 4.5%. The sample belongs to a study of T cells after posttransplantation cyclophosphamide. Findings and caveats of the study: TRB clonality was highly associated with recipient CMV seropositivity and reactivation.

This related bone marrow graft donor gave peripheral blood on the day of marrow donation. The V and J genes are TRBV18 and TRBJ2-5; 10 bases match TRBD1. TRBJ2-7 matches the DNA end more closely, so the J call is doubtful. This receptor was identified in a woman aged 45-60 years in good health and a related stem cell transplant donor. The specimen was PBMCs. The CDR3: CASSPRQGAGEQYF. CDR3 in DNA: TGTGCCAGCTCACCACGACAGGGGGCGGGCGAGCAGTACTTC.